The 23 T cell receptor beta chains reported below all come from one sample, sequenced in a study of blood T cell repertoires in COVID-19. Some clones are missing from TCRdb's copy, which holds only in-frame ones; the method was immunoSEQ multiplex PCR. This table holds 300,000 to 350,000 clones, 80% to 90% found once. The specimen was peripheral blood. The receptors originated from a man younger than 40 with COVID-19, enrolled during active disease.

This chain uses TRBV5-1 with TRBJ2-2, with 10 bases matching TRBD2. Germline CDR1 reads SGHRS; CDR2 reads YFSETQ. Unmatched junction bases numbered 1, after V lost 0 bases and J lost 5 bases. The CDR3 length is 15 residues. CDR3 in amino acids: CASSLALAGTGELFF. The CDR3 nucleotides read TGCGCCAGCAGCTTGGCACTAGCGGGAACCGGGGAGCTGTTTTTT.

In this sample, this clone turned up once. The chain carries TRBV28 and TRBJ2-7; D is perhaps TRBD1 (5 bases). Per the germline V gene, CDR1 is MDHEN and CDR2 is SYDVKM. The germline V and J ends were trimmed by 4 bases and 0 bases, with 19 bases remaining between them. CDR3 length: 17 residues. The CDR3 is CASSSPASTVSSYEQYF. CDR3 sequence (DNA): TGTGCCAGCAGTTCCCCCGCTTCGACAGTAAGCTCCTACGAGCAGTACTTC.

The chain has TRBV5-6 and TRBJ1-2; D might be TRBD1 (5 bases). V gave up 3 bases and J gave up 0 bases, with 12 bases separating them. The germline CDR1 and CDR2 sequences are SGHDT and YYEEEE. The CDR3 is made up of 15 amino acids. CDR3 sequence (DNA): TGTGCCAGCAGCTGGGGGGTTGGGTCTAACTATGGCTACACCTTC. This sequence encodes CASSWGVGSNYGYTF.

The V call is TRBV4-2, the J call TRBJ2-7, with D tentatively TRBD2 (6 bases). The CDR3 consists of 15 residues. The germline V and J ends were trimmed by 1 base and 0 bases, with 10 bases remaining between them. Germline V gene data show CDR1 as LGHNA and CDR2 as YNFKEQ. The CDR3 bases are TGTGCCAGCAGCCAAGCGGGAGAGAGCTCCTACGAGCAGTACTTC. The encoded protein is CASSQAGESSYEQYF.

V usage is TRBV27 and J usage is TRBJ2-2; D call uncertain. This CDR3 region has 15 residues. CDR1 is MNHEY and CDR2 is SMNVEV in the germline V gene (reference sequence). Trimming pared 2 bases from V and 0 bases from J, leaving 7 bases between. This CDR3 reads CASSLKASNTGELFF. The CDR3, as DNA: TGTGCCAGCAGTTTAAAAGCGTCGAACACCGGGGAGCTGTTTTTT.

The chain is built from TRBV2 and TRBJ1-1; D possibly corresponds to TRBD1 (5 bases). This CDR3 has 15 amino acids. Trimming pared 6 bases from V and 1 base from J, leaving 15 bases between. The V gene's germline CDR1 is SNHLY and CDR2 FYNNEI. The CDR3 coding sequence is TGTGCCAGCAGGGGGTGGGCAGGGCAGAACACTGAAGCTTTCTTT. The encoded protein is CASRGWAGQNTEAFF. Supplemented by reference TRBV2 and TRBJ1-1, the full variable domain reads EPEVTQTPSHQVTQMGQEVILRCVPISNHLYFYWYRQILGQKVEFLVSFYNNEISEKSEIFDDQFSVERPDGSNFTLKIRSTKLEDSAMYFCASRGWAGQNTEAFFGQGTRLTVV.

The rearrangement links TRBV7-9 to TRBJ1-2; 12 nucleotides match TRBD1. With V trimmed by 4 bases and J by 4 bases, 10 bases remained unmatched. The length of the CDR3 is 17 residues. Germline-derived CDR1 and CDR2 are SEHNR and FQNEAQ (reference sequence). CDR3 sequence reads: CASSSRDRGLHIYGYTF. The DNA for the CDR3 is TGTGCCAGCAGCTCCCGGGACAGGGGGCTACATATCTATGGCTACACCTTC.

This chain uses TRBV6-2 or TRBV6-3 with TRBJ2-1; TRBD2 matches 10 bases. J was trimmed by 8 bases and V by 6 bases; bases with no gene match: 13. CDR3 length equals 16 residues. The germline gives CDR1 MNHEY, CDR2 SVGEGT. CDR3 protein: CASSLSSSGRKDEQFF. As DNA, the CDR3 is TGTGCCAGCAGCCTTAGCTCTAGCGGGAGAAAAGATGAGCAGTTCTTC.

The chain links TRBV14 to TRBJ2-4; 8 bases are shared with TRBD1. Germline CDR1 is SGHDN and CDR2 is FVKESK. The CDR3 covers 13 residues. With V trimmed by 4 bases and J by 7 bases, 3 bases remained unmatched. DNA of the CDR3: TGTGCCAGCAGCCCTGGACAGGGCAACATTCAGTACTTC. This codes for CASSPGQGNIQYF. Drawing the rest from reference TRBV14 and TRBJ2-4, the complete variable domain is EAGVTQFPSHSVIEKGQTVTLRCDPISGHDNLYWYRRVMGKEIKFLLHFVKESKQDESGMPNNRFLAERTGGTYSTLKVQPAELEDSGVYFCASSPGQGNIQYFGAGTRLSVL.

Turning to this clone: An end of the junction differs from the germline gene, which may be a read error. The chain carries TRBV6-1 and TRBJ1-1; D might be TRBD1 (6 bases). The germline V gene has CDR1 MNHNS and CDR2 SASEGT. The length of the CDR3 is 16 residues. The CDR3 region has the DNA TGTGCCAGCAATGAAGACTCGGGGACAATGAACACTGAAGCTTTCTTT. This sequence encodes CASNEDSGTMNTEAFF.

The chain is built from TRBV21-1 and TRBJ2-5; TRBD2 is the table's D call and was not checked against the DNA. TRBV21-1 is classified as a pseudogene. The CDR3 runs 16 residues. The CDR3 spells CASSKKPVWYQETQYF. CDR3 bases: TGTGCCAGCAGCAAAAAGCCGGTCTGGTACCAAGAGACCCAGTACTTC.

This chain uses TRBV6-5 with TRBJ2-1; 7 positions match TRBD2. CDR3 length: 12 amino acids. V shed 8 bases and J 11 bases; nucleotides not matched to a gene: 9. Germline CDR1 is MNHEY and CDR2 is SVGAGI. The CDR3 sequence is CASRGGGGKQFF. As DNA, the CDR3 is TGTGCCAGCCGAGGAGGCGGGGGTAAGCAGTTCTTC.

V is TRBV7-3 and J is TRBJ2-3, with D uncertain. Deletions cut 4 bases from V and 3 bases from J, with 5 bases between. CDR3 length equals 12 residues. Germline V CDR1 and CDR2: SGHTA, FQGTGA. The CDR3, as DNA: TGTGCCAGCAGCTCCTTGACAGATACGCAGTATTTT. Its translation is CASSSLTDTQYF.

J is TRBJ1-1 and V is TRBV7-3, with 7 bases identical to TRBD1. The CDR3 sequence is 14 residues long. V lost 5 bases to trimming and J lost 1 base; unmatched junction nucleotides: 4. CDR1 and CDR2 from the germline V gene are SGHTA and FQGTGA. The CDR3, as DNA: TGTGCCAGCAGCGTAGGGACAGCGAACACTGAAGCTTTCTTT. Translating gives CASSVGTANTEAFF.

Turning to this clone: Other DNA sequences in the same sample also yield this CDR3. This chain uses TRBV18 with TRBJ1-1; 8 nucleotides line up with TRBD1. The junction had 1 base not matched to a gene; V was cut back by 3 bases and J by 1 base. Per the germline V gene, CDR1 is KGHSH and CDR2 is LQKENI. This CDR3 is 14 amino acids long. The CDR3 region has the DNA TGTGCCAGCTCACCGACAGGGGCGAACACTGAAGCTTTCTTT. It translates to CASSPTGANTEAFF.

The genes are TRBV2 and TRBJ1-2, with D perhaps matching TRBD1 (5 bases). V was pared by 3 bases and J by 0 bases, with 14 bases between. CDR3 length equals 16 residues. CDR1 and CDR2 from the germline V gene are SNHLY and FYNNEI. The CDR3 region has the DNA TGTGCCAGCAGTGATTTGGACATACTATCTAACTATGGCTACACCTTC. The encoded protein is CASSDLDILSNYGYTF.

The genes are TRBV28 and TRBJ1-3, with TRBD1 as a possible D gene (6 bases). The CDR3 is 14 residues long. V was clipped by 7 bases and J by 0 bases, with 10 bases between them. The germline CDR1 and CDR2 sequences are MDHEN and SYDVKM. In DNA form, the CDR3 reads TGTGCCAGCAACACAGGGTTCTCTGGAAACACCATATATTTT. Its translation is CASNTGFSGNTIYF.

The rearrangement links TRBV5-4 to TRBJ1-3; tentatively, D is TRBD1 (6 bases). The ends were cut back, 1 base at V and 2 bases at J, with 10 bases in the middle. The germline CDR1 and CDR2 sequences are SGHNT and YYREEE (reference sequence). This CDR3 has 15 amino acids. The CDR3 bases are TGTGCCAGCAGCTTGCAGGGGATAACTGGAAACACCATATATTTT. Protein: CASSLQGITGNTIYF.

The rearrangement joins TRBV5-4 to TRBJ2-3, with TRBD1 matching over 7 bases. This CDR3 spans 14 amino acids. J was trimmed by 4 bases and V by 1 base; bases with no gene match: 3. Germline CDR1 reads SGHNT; CDR2 reads YYREEE (reference sequence). CDR3 sequence (DNA): TGTGCCAGCAGCTTGAACCAGGGGGCAGATACGCAGTATTTT. Translation: CASSLNQGADTQYF.

The chain is built from TRBV2 and TRBJ1-6, with TRBD1 matching 7 bases. The CDR3 extends over 20 amino acids. Germline CDR1 is SNHLY and CDR2 is FYNNEI. V shed 5 bases, J shed 0 bases, and the junction held 16 bases outside the gene matches. The CDR3 sequence is CASSTTSTGAGSSYNSPLHF. CDR3 nucleotide sequence: TGTGCCAGCAGTACAACATCTACAGGGGCGGGGAGCTCCTATAATTCACCCCTCCACTTT.

This chain connects TRBV7-2 to TRBJ1-1; D is ambiguous. V lost 3 bases to trimming and J lost 1 base, with 9 bases between them. CDR1 and CDR2 from the germline V gene are SGHTA and FQGNSA. The CDR3 length is 14 residues. CDR3 bases: TGTGCCAGCAGCTTTTTTCAGTCGAACACTGAAGCTTTCTTT. This encodes CASSFFQSNTEAFF.

Here the CDR3 reads CASSPLDREYYEQYF. The CDR3 region has the DNA TGTGCCAGCAGCCCCCTGGACAGGGAATACTACGAGCAGTACTTC. The genes are TRBV11-1 and TRBJ2-7; 8 bases line up with TRBD1. The length of the CDR3 is 15 residues. J was trimmed by 3 bases and V by 5 bases; bases with no gene match: 9. Germline V lookup: CDR1 SGHAT, CDR2 FQDESV (reference sequence).

This clone was recorded once. The genes are TRBV27 and TRBJ1-5; 7 bases are a match to TRBD1. In germline, CDR1 is MNHEY, CDR2 SMNVEV (reference sequence). Trimming took 3 bases from V and 3 from J; bases not matched to a gene: 5. CDR3 length: 15 amino acids. CDR3 DNA sequence: TGTGCCAGCAGTTTCGGGACAGCCCTCAATCAGCCCCAGCATTTT. It yields the protein CASSFGTALNQPQHF.